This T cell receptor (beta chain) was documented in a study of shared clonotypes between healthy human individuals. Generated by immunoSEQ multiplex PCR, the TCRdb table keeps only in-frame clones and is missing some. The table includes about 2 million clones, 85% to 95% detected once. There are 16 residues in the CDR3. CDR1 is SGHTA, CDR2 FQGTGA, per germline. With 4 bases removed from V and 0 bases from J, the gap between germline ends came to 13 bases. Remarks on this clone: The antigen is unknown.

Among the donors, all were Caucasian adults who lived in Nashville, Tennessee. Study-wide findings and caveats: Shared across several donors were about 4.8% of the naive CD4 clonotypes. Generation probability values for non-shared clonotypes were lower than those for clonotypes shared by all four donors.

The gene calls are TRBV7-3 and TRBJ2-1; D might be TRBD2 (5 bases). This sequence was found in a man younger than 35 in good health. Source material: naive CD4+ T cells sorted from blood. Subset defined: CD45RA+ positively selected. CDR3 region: CASSSDPGLSYNEQFF. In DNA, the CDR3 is TGTGCCAGCAGCTCGGACCCCGGACTCTCCTACAATGAGCAGTTCTTC.